The next 2 T cell receptor beta chains were all read from a single sample in a study of blood T cell repertoires in COVID-19. Data came from immunoSEQ multiplex PCR; TCRdb stores just in-frame clones and leaves some out. The data contain around 220,000 clones, roughly 89% of them singletons. The sequenced sample consisted of PBMCs or T cells enriched from blood (not recorded which). The origin of the receptors is a man aged 25-45 years who had been exposed to COVID-19.

V is TRBV7-9 and J is TRBJ1-6; 9 nucleotides align to TRBD1. V dropped 2 bases and J dropped 7; count of bases not matched to a gene: 3. Germline CDR1 SEHNR, CDR2 FQNEAQ (reference sequence). There are 15 residues in the CDR3. CDR3 sequence: CASSLRTGENSPLHF. The CDR3 region has the DNA TGTGCCAGCAGCTTAAGGACAGGGGAAAATTCACCCCTCCACTTT.

The V call is TRBV7-6, the J call TRBJ1-2; TRBD1 matches at 9 bases. CDR3 length: 14 residues. With V trimmed by 1 base and J by 7 bases, 4 bases remained unmatched. Germline lookup yields CDR1 SGHVS and CDR2 FNYEAQ. The CDR3, as DNA: TGTGCCAGCAGCTTAGTGGGACAGGGCTTTGGCTACACCTTC. Protein sequence: CASSLVGQGFGYTF.